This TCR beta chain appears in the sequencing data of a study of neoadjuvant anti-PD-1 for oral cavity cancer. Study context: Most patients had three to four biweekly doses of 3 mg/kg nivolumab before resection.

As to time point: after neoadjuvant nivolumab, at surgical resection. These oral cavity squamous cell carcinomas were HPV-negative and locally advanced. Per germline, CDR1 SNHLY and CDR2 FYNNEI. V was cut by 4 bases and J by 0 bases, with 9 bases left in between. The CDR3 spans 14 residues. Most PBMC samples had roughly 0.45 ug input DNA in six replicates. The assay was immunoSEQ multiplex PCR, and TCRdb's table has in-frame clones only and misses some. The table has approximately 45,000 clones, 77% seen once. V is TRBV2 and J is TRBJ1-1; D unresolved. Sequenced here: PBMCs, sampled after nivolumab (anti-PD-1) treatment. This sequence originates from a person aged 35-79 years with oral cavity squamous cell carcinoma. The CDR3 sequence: CASSGSRLNTEAFF. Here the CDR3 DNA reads TGTGCCAGCAGTGGCAGCCGGCTGAACACTGAAGCTTTCTTT.